These 31 T cell receptor beta chains were sequenced from one sample in a study of CXCR4 blockade with PD-1 therapy in pancreatic cancer (dated by TCRdb to about 2019). Library prep was done by the immunoSEQ multiplex PCR assay. The table comes from immuneACCESS by way of TCRdb, which keeps in-frame sequences with V and J called. Part of the clones is missing from these tables; in studies checked, under half for an unresolved V gene and the rest for unknown reasons. The sample records about 3,300 clones, around 46% of which are singletons. The ten biggest clones cover 18% of the sample. Sequencing was done on a sample of tumor tissue. Receptor source: a human donor with pancreatic ductal adenocarcinoma.

CDR3 residues: CASKVGPDSYNEQFF. CDR3 bases: TGCGCCAGCAAGGTAGGCCCGGACTCCTACAATGAGCAGTTCTTC. V and J are TRBV5-1 and TRBJ2-1; D call uncertain. Trimming removed 6 bases at V and 0 bases at J, with 13 bases between. CDR1 is SGHRS, CDR2 YFSETQ, per germline. This CDR3 is built from 15 residues.

This clone was detected a few times. DNA for the CDR3: TGTGCCAGCTCACCGGGCAACTCCTACGAGCAGTACTTC. It encodes CASSPGNSYEQYF. This rearrangement joins TRBV18 to TRBJ2-7; no reliable D call. V was trimmed by 3 bases and J by 0 bases, leaving 6 bases between them. From germline, CDR1 is KGHSH and CDR2 LQKENI. CDR3 size: 13 residues.

V usage is TRBV6-7 and J usage is TRBJ2-7; 9 nucleotides align to TRBD2. TRBV6-7 is placed among ORFs of uncertain function. This CDR3 region has 15 residues. V was clipped by 6 bases and J by 4 bases; unmatched bases: 10. The CDR3 reads CASSTRAGGPYEQYF. CDR3 nucleotides: TGTGCCAGCAGCACAAGGGCGGGAGGGCCGTACGAGCAGTACTTC.

This clone was seen more than once but under ten times. The V and J genes are TRBV12-5 and TRBJ2-1; perhaps TRBD1 as D (6 bases). The germline V gene has CDR1 LGHNT and CDR2 FRNRAP. This CDR3 contains 14 residues. V gave up 11 bases and J gave up 4 bases, with 18 bases separating them. CDR3 in amino acids: CASLAAQGYNEQFF. CDR3 nucleotides: TGTGCTTCCCTCGCGGCACAGGGTTACAATGAGCAGTTCTTC.

The genes are TRBV28 and TRBJ2-3; D tentatively fits TRBD1 or TRBD2 (5 bases each). CDR3 length: 12 residues. Trimming left V 6 bases short and J 2 bases short, with 6 bases between. The germline CDR1 and CDR2 sequences are MDHEN and SYDVKM. The chain's CDR3 is CASRGPTDTQYF. CDR3 DNA sequence: TGTGCCAGCAGGGGACCCACAGATACGCAGTATTTT.

This chain connects TRBV15 to TRBJ2-5; unclear D gene. Germline V lookup: CDR1 LNHNV, CDR2 YYDKDF (reference sequence). Trimming left V 0 bases short and J 1 base short, with 9 bases between. CDR3 size: 15 residues. This chain's CDR3 is CATSRDHPSQETQYF. Written as DNA, the CDR3 is TGTGCCACCAGCAGAGATCACCCAAGCCAAGAGACCCAGTACTTC.

The chain combines TRBV30 with TRBJ2-1, with 12 bases fitting TRBD2. Trimming took 5 bases from V and 3 from J; bases not matched to a gene: 5. The germline CDR1 and CDR2 sequences are GTSNPN and SVGIG (reference sequence). The CDR3 has 15 amino acids. CDR3: CAWEMGLAGYNEQFF. The CDR3 DNA reads TGTGCCTGGGAAATGGGACTAGCGGGCTACAATGAGCAGTTCTTC.

CDR3 sequence: CASSPGPRSPEAFF. CDR3 sequence (DNA): TGTGCCAGTAGTCCGGGACCACGAAGCCCTGAAGCTTTCTTT. V and J are TRBV19 and TRBJ1-1; perhaps TRBD1 as D (5 bases). Germline CDR1 is LNHDA and CDR2 is SQIVND (reference sequence). CDR3 size: 14 residues. V shed 5 bases and J shed 6 bases, with 16 bases lying between them.

The genes are TRBV19 and TRBJ2-1; D is perhaps TRBD1 or TRBD2 (5 bases each). Germline CDR1 is LNHDA and CDR2 is SQIVND (reference sequence). The V end was cut by 3 bases, the J end by 3 bases, with 12 bases between. This CDR3 region has 15 residues. CDR3 coding DNA: TGTGCCAGTAGTATCGGGGACCTCTACTACAATGAGCAGTTCTTC. Residues: CASSIGDLYYNEQFF.

This clone occurred many times. The chain has TRBV6-7 and TRBJ2-7; tentatively, D is TRBD2 (5 bases). TRBV6-7 is an ORF for which the function is uncertain. The CDR3 contains 13 residues. Trimming left V 5 bases short and J 5 bases short, with 13 bases between. In nucleotides, the CDR3 is TGTGCCAGCAGTCGACTAATGGACGACGAGCAGTACTTC. Translation: CASSRLMDDEQYF.

The V gene is TRBV6-7, the J gene TRBJ1-5; unclear D gene. TRBV6-7 is given ORF status, its function remaining uncertain. V shed 6 bases and J shed 8 bases, with 11 bases lying between them. This CDR3 has 12 amino acids. The CDR3 sequence is CASSRAAEPQHF. CDR3 sequence (DNA): TGTGCCAGCAGCCGGGCCGCGGAGCCCCAGCATTTT.

By share of the sample, this clone is medium-sized. The CDR3 nucleotides read TGTGCCAGCAGCCATCGAAGCGGTGAAGAGACCCAGTACTTC. This encodes CASSHRSGEETQYF. V gene TRBV28 combines with J gene TRBJ2-5, with a tentative D call TRBD2 (5 bases). Trimming stripped 6 bases from V and 3 bases from J, with 14 bases between. CDR3 length: 14 amino acids. Germline CDR1 reads MDHEN; CDR2 reads SYDVKM.

V usage is TRBV18 and J usage is TRBJ1-4; unclear D gene. Per the germline V gene, CDR1 is KGHSH and CDR2 is LQKENI. The CDR3 has 15 residues. The V end lost 3 bases, the J end lost 5 bases, and 13 bases lay between the germline ends. CDR3 region: CASSPFGPGNEKLFF. The CDR3 DNA sequence: TGTGCCAGCTCACCTTTCGGGCCGGGAAATGAAAAACTGTTTTTT.

This clone was seen only once. This CDR3 reads CASSRQAPGDTGELFF. The CDR3 DNA sequence: TGTGCCAGCTCCCGACAGGCGCCAGGGGACACCGGGGAGCTGTTTTTT. The chain joins TRBV18 to TRBJ2-2; tentatively, D is TRBD1 (6 bases). V was shortened by 6 bases and J by 3 bases, with 17 bases between the two germline ends. The CDR3 is 16 residues long. Germline assignment: CDR1 KGHSH and CDR2 LQKENI.

V gene TRBV14 combines with J gene TRBJ1-1; D remains ambiguous. The CDR3 loop spans 13 amino acids. Germline V CDR1 and CDR2: SGHDN, FVKESK. V was shortened by 1 base and J by 7 bases, with 10 bases between the two germline ends. CDR3 sequence (DNA): TGTGCCAGCAGCCAAGTGGCTCTTGGTGAAGCTTTCTTT. This translates into CASSQVALGEAFF.

Relative to its sample, this clone is medium-sized. The rearrangement links TRBV5-1 to TRBJ1-1; 7 nucleotides line up with TRBD1. CDR3 size: 14 residues. The V and J ends lost 4 bases and 1 base, in that order; junction bases with no gene match: 4. Germline V gene lookup returns CDR1 SGHRS and CDR2 YFSETQ. The CDR3 bases are TGCGCCAGCAGCCCTACAGGGGAGAACACTGAAGCTTTCTTT. Protein sequence: CASSPTGENTEAFF.

This clone was recorded a few times. This chain connects TRBV2 to TRBJ2-7; D gene uncertain. This CDR3 region has 14 residues. V was cut by 6 bases and J by 1 base, with 13 bases left in between. The germline gives CDR1 SNHLY, CDR2 FYNNEI. The CDR3 region has the DNA TGTGCCAGCAGCTTCCTACAGACATCCTACGAGCAGTACTTC. Protein: CASSFLQTSYEQYF.

V usage is TRBV6-8 and J usage is TRBJ1-1; D is ambiguous. CDR3 length: 14 residues. Per germline, CDR1 MNHGY and CDR2 SAAAGT. V was clipped by 3 bases and J by 1 base, with 9 bases between them. The CDR3 coding sequence is TGTGCCAGCAGTTATCTAGGTGCGAACACTGAAGCTTTCTTT. Its translation is CASSYLGANTEAFF.

CDR3 amino acids: CASSFAQVLGYTF. The CDR3 DNA follows: TGTGCCAGCAGTTTCGCACAGGTTTTAGGCTACACCTTC. The chain employs TRBV28 and TRBJ1-2; a weak D match, TRBD1 (5 bases). V dropped 3 bases and J dropped 8 bases, with 13 bases sitting between them. The CDR3 contains 13 residues. In germline, CDR1 is MDHEN, CDR2 SYDVKM.

This clone is medium-sized within its sample. This chain links TRBV11-3 with TRBJ2-5; 8 bases line up with TRBD2. Trimming at V came to 2 bases and at J to 2 bases, leaving 1 base not matched to a gene. The CDR3 spans 14 residues. The V gene's germline CDR1 is SGHNT and CDR2 YENEEA. The CDR3 region has the DNA TGTGCCAGCAGCTTATTAGCGGGGCAAGAGACCCAGTACTTC. This sequence encodes CASSLLAGQETQYF.

By sample share, this clone is medium-sized. The V and J genes are TRBV9 and TRBJ1-1; D gene uncertain. The CDR3 consists of 13 residues. Germline V gene data show CDR1 as SGDLS and CDR2 as YYNGEE. The V gene lost 0 bases and the J gene lost 2 bases, with 5 bases spanning the gap. The CDR3 DNA follows: TGTGCCAGCAGCGTAGATTTTAACACTGAAGCTTTCTTT. Amino acids: CASSVDFNTEAFF.

This clone was recorded a few times. The chain links TRBV11-3 to TRBJ2-5; 9 bases match TRBD2. V trimming: 2 bases; J trimming: 2 bases; junction bases outside the gene matches: 6. CDR1 and CDR2 from the germline V gene are SGHNT and YENEEA. The CDR3 runs to 16 residues. CDR3 loop: CASSLSGAGGQETQYF. In DNA form, the CDR3 reads TGTGCCAGCAGCTTATCGGGGGCGGGAGGGCAAGAGACCCAGTACTTC. The full variable domain, rest sourced from reference TRBV11-3 and TRBJ2-5, is EAGVVQSPRYKIIEKKQPVAFWCNPISGHNTLYWYLQNLGQGPELLIRYENEEAVDDSQLPKDRFSAERLKGVDSTLKIQPAELGDSAVYLCASSLSGAGGQETQYFGPGTRLLVL.

The V gene is TRBV11-3, the J gene TRBJ2-2, with D perhaps matching TRBD1 or TRBD2 (5 bases each). CDR3 length: 14 residues. Germline V gene lookup returns CDR1 SGHNT and CDR2 YENEEA. V lost 4 bases and J lost 9, with 15 bases in between. The CDR3 protein is CASSSGTRRRELFF. The CDR3 DNA sequence: TGTGCCAGCAGCTCTGGGACCCGTCGCAGGGAGCTGTTTTTT. Drawing the rest from reference TRBV11-3 and TRBJ2-2, the complete variable domain is EAGVVQSPRYKIIEKKQPVAFWCNPISGHNTLYWYLQNLGQGPELLIRYENEEAVDDSQLPKDRFSAERLKGVDSTLKIQPAELGDSAVYLCASSSGTRRRELFFGEGSRLTVL.

The chain links TRBV9 to TRBJ2-3, with TRBD2 matching 11 bases. This CDR3 is 16 amino acids long. V was pared by 2 bases and J by 3 bases, with 5 bases of the junction left unmatched. Germline assignment: CDR1 SGDLS and CDR2 YYNGEE. Written as DNA, the CDR3 is TGTGCCAGCAGCGTGGGGACTAGCGGAGGGACAGATACGCAGTATTTT. Translating it yields CASSVGTSGGTDTQYF. Variable domain in full (rest from reference TRBV9 and TRBJ2-3): DSGVTQTPKHLITATGQRVTLRCSPRSGDLSVYWYQQSLDQGLQFLIQYYNGEERAKGNILERFSAQQFPDLHSELNLSSLELGDSALYFCASSVGTSGGTDTQYFGPGTRLTVL.

A note on this clone: Its ends do not fully match the called genes, so a read error is possible. The chain uses TRBV10-3 and TRBJ1-4; 8 bases line up with TRBD1. The germline V gene encodes CDR1 ENHRY and CDR2 SYGVKD. The CDR3 covers 16 residues. The CDR3 here is CAISEGQGLSNEKLFF. In nucleotides, the CDR3 is TGTGCCATTAGTGAAGGACAGGGCCTCTCAAATGAAAAACTGTTTTTT.

The chain links TRBV28 to TRBJ1-2; D is unresolved. Germline V CDR1 and CDR2: MDHEN, SYDVKM. With 1 base removed from V and 4 bases from J, the gap between germline ends came to 7 bases. The CDR3 loop spans 13 amino acids. CDR3 in amino acids: CASSLSWGYGYTF. The CDR3 DNA follows: TGTGCCAGCAGTTTATCTTGGGGCTATGGCTACACCTTC.

This clone was counted once. The rearrangement uses TRBV6-4 and TRBJ2-1; tentatively, D is TRBD1 (5 bases). The V and J ends lost 7 bases and 2 bases respectively, with 18 bases between them. Germline values: CDR1 MRHNA, CDR2 SNTAGT. The CDR3 sequence is 16 residues long. Here the CDR3 DNA reads TGTGCCAGCAAAGACAGTAGGACACCCCCCTACAATGAGCAGTTCTTC. Translated: CASKDSRTPPYNEQFF.

The genes are TRBV19 and TRBJ1-1, with D perhaps matching TRBD1 (5 bases). This CDR3 comprises 14 residues. Trimming removed 6 bases at V and 5 bases at J, with 16 bases between. Germline V lookup: CDR1 LNHDA, CDR2 SQIVND (reference sequence). The CDR3 sequence: CASRPGPRGTEAFF. The CDR3 DNA follows: TGTGCCAGTAGGCCGGGGCCTAGAGGTACTGAAGCTTTCTTT.

V and J are TRBV11-3 and TRBJ2-1; 10 positions agree with TRBD2. Per the germline V gene, CDR1 is SGHNT and CDR2 is YENEEA. V lost 1 base, J lost 7 bases, and 7 bases stayed unmatched. This CDR3 spans 16 amino acids. The CDR3 loop reads CASSLGRLAGVNEQFF. In DNA, the CDR3 is TGTGCCAGCAGCTTAGGCCGCCTAGCGGGAGTTAATGAGCAGTTCTTC. Filled out from reference TRBV11-3 and TRBJ2-1, the complete variable domain reads EAGVVQSPRYKIIEKKQPVAFWCNPISGHNTLYWYLQNLGQGPELLIRYENEEAVDDSQLPKDRFSAERLKGVDSTLKIQPAELGDSAVYLCASSLGRLAGVNEQFFGPGTRLTVL.

Here the CDR3 reads CASSLYEGAYNEQFF. The CDR3 bases are TGTGCCAGCAGTCTCTACGAGGGGGCCTACAATGAGCAGTTCTTC. V and J are TRBV25-1 and TRBJ2-1, with D maybe TRBD1 (6 bases). The V and J ends lost 5 bases and 2 bases respectively, with 13 bases between them. The CDR3 spans 15 residues. Germline V gives CDR1 MGHDK, CDR2 SYGVNS.

The chain carries TRBV18 and TRBJ1-1; maybe TRBD1 (5 bases). This CDR3 comprises 14 residues. V shed 6 bases and J shed 1 base, with 12 bases lying between them. The germline V gene encodes CDR1 KGHSH and CDR2 LQKENI. CDR3 protein: CASSGQGWNTEAFF. DNA of the CDR3: TGTGCCAGCTCGGGGCAGGGCTGGAACACTGAAGCTTTCTTT.